Below are 20 T cell receptor beta chains sequenced from a single sample in a study of cytomegalovirus exposure and HLA in healthy donors. The PCR was carried out with 60 Vbeta primers and 13 Jbeta primers. Profiled with immunoSEQ multiplex PCR; TCRdb holds only in-frame clones, not every one. Among fewer than 150,000 clones listed, approximately 80% were seen once. Input material: PBMCs. Source of these receptors: a man aged 25 to 45 in good health and CMV-seronegative.

The V and J genes are TRBV7-9 and TRBJ1-4; 8 positions agree with TRBD1. Germline CDR1 SEHNR, CDR2 FQNEAQ (reference sequence). The CDR3 spans 14 residues. Losses at the gene ends were 5 bases for V and 7 bases for J; bases not matched to a gene: 6. The CDR3 here is CASSGTGGSEKLFF. Written as DNA, the CDR3 is TGTGCCAGCAGCGGGACAGGCGGAAGTGAAAAACTGTTTTTT.

J is TRBJ2-5 and V is TRBV30; D gene unclear. Trimming shortened V by 0 bases and J by 2 bases, and 4 bases separated the two germline ends. This CDR3 spans 12 amino acids. The germline gives CDR1 GTSNPN, CDR2 SVGIG (reference sequence). CDR3 sequence reads: CAWSVIQETQYF. CDR3 DNA sequence: TGTGCCTGGAGTGTTATACAAGAGACCCAGTACTTC.

V gene TRBV14 combines with J gene TRBJ2-5; 11 positions agree with TRBD2. The ends lost 4 bases at V and 3 bases at J; junction bases unmatched: 4. The CDR3 runs 15 residues. The germline V gene has CDR1 SGHDN and CDR2 FVKESK. The CDR3 is CASSRIAGGEETQYF. CDR3 nucleotide sequence: TGTGCCAGCAGCCGAATAGCGGGAGGGGAAGAGACCCAGTACTTC.

The chain has TRBV4-3 and TRBJ2-5; 10 bases line up with TRBD2. The DNA end is a closer match to TRBJ2-7, so the J assignment may be wrong. The germline CDR1 and CDR2 sequences are LGHNA and YSLEER. This CDR3 has 16 amino acids. CDR3 region: CASSQLAGGGAYEQYF. The CDR3 DNA is TGCGCCAGCAGCCAATTAGCGGGAGGAGGGGCCTACGAGCAGTACTTC.

This clone was counted only a few times. The rearrangement uses TRBV29-1 and TRBJ1-1; TRBD1 might be the D (6 bases). V was clipped by 7 bases and J by 5 bases, with 17 bases between them. From germline, CDR1 is SQVTM and CDR2 ANQGSEA. This CDR3 spans 13 amino acids. The CDR3, as DNA: TGCAGCGGACGGTGGGGGCTTGGGACTGAAGCTTTCTTT. Protein sequence: CSGRWGLGTEAFF.

This sequence joins TRBV5-1 and TRBJ2-1, with D perhaps TRBD2 (6 bases). The V end was cut by 0 bases, the J end by 3 bases, with 16 bases between. This CDR3 contains 17 residues. Germline CDR1 SGHRS, CDR2 YFSETQ. The DNA for the CDR3 is TGCGCCAGCAGCTTGGCCCAGCTTCGTAGCGGCTACAATGAGCAGTTCTTC. Translated: CASSLAQLRSGYNEQFF.

The chain recombines TRBV19 with TRBJ2-1, with a weak D call TRBD1 (6 bases). Germline lookup yields CDR1 LNHDA and CDR2 SQIVND (reference sequence). V lost 7 bases, J lost 0 bases, and 10 bases lay in between. The CDR3 sequence is 14 residues long. DNA of the CDR3: TGTGCCAGTATGGTAGGGGGCTCCTACAATGAGCAGTTCTTC. The encoded protein is CASMVGGSYNEQFF.

The V call is TRBV28, the J call TRBJ1-4, with 7 bases matching TRBD1. J gave up 1 base and V 5 bases, and 1 base lay outside the gene matches. The CDR3 is 14 residues long. CDR1 and CDR2 (germline): MDHEN, SYDVKM. CDR3 DNA: TGTGCCAGCAGTCCAGGGGGAACTAATGAAAAACTGTTTTTT. Amino acid sequence: CASSPGGTNEKLFF.

This rearrangement joins TRBV12-1 to TRBJ2-7; the listed D gene, TRBD2, was not tested against the DNA. TRBV12-1 is labeled a pseudogene. The CDR3 contains 18 residues. The CDR3 is CASSCLRRGRGPSWEQYF. In DNA, the CDR3 is TGTGCCAGCAGCTGCCTTCGTCGTGGGCGGGGGCCCTCATGGGAGCAGTACTTC.

This clone occurred once. This rearrangement joins TRBV28 to TRBJ2-2, with TRBD1 identical over 7 bases. Germline CDR1 is MDHEN and CDR2 is SYDVKM. CDR3 length equals 13 residues. Germline trimming cut 6 bases from V and 4 bases from J; bases unmatched to any gene: 2. In nucleotides, the CDR3 is TGTGCCAGCAGCAACAGGGGCACCGGGGAGCTGTTTTTT. Translated: CASSNRGTGELFF.

This clone is a singleton in its sample. The genes are TRBV28 and TRBJ1-2; 7 bases match TRBD1. The trim removed 4 bases at V and 1 base at J, leaving 3 bases unmatched. Per germline, CDR1 MDHEN and CDR2 SYDVKM. The CDR3 consists of 14 residues. The CDR3 coding sequence is TGTGCCAGCAGTTACGGACAGGATAACTATGGCTACACCTTC. It codes for CASSYGQDNYGYTF.

CDR3 in amino acids: CASTAPDRGFEQFF. The CDR3 DNA follows: TGTGCCAGCACCGCCCCGGACAGGGGATTTGAGCAGTTCTTC. The chain uses TRBV6-5 and TRBJ2-1, with 9 bases aligning to TRBD1. The CDR3 totals 14 residues. After removal of 7 bases from V and 9 bases from J, the junction contained 10 bases not matched to a gene. The germline V gene has CDR1 MNHEY and CDR2 SVGAGI.

J is TRBJ2-3 and V is TRBV6-5; TRBD1 matches 7 bases. V shed 3 bases, J shed 1 base, and the junction held 4 bases outside the gene matches. This CDR3 has 15 residues. CDR1 is MNHEY and CDR2 is SVGAGI in the germline V gene. CDR3 bases: TGTGCCAGCAGTTATCGGGGACAGCGCACAGATACGCAGTATTTT. Encoded protein: CASSYRGQRTDTQYF.

The CDR3 here is CASRSTPGTYEQYF. CDR3 in DNA: TGTGCCAGCAGGTCCACCCCGGGTACCTACGAGCAGTACTTC. The chain combines TRBV28 with TRBJ2-7; D call uncertain. Trimming removed 6 bases from V and 2 bases from J, with 14 bases in between. The CDR3 sequence is 14 residues long. Per germline, CDR1 MDHEN and CDR2 SYDVKM.

The chain recombines TRBV28 with TRBJ2-3; 9 bases fit TRBD2. Germline-derived CDR1 and CDR2 are MDHEN and SYDVKM. The CDR3 totals 15 residues. Losses at the gene ends were 2 bases for V and 11 bases for J; bases not matched to a gene: 11. This CDR3 reads CASSLEGGRAKGQYF. Here the CDR3 DNA reads TGTGCCAGCAGTTTAGAGGGCGGGAGGGCCAAGGGGCAGTATTTT.

This chain uses TRBV27 with TRBJ2-7; a weak D match, TRBD1 (6 bases). This CDR3 is built from 15 residues. With 5 bases removed from V and 0 bases from J, the gap between germline ends came to 14 bases. The germline V gene has CDR1 MNHEY and CDR2 SMNVEV (reference sequence). CDR3 protein: CASSATGHPSYEQYF. For the CDR3, the DNA is TGTGCCAGCAGTGCTACGGGACACCCCTCCTACGAGCAGTACTTC.

Concerning this clone: The same CDR3 can be traced to other DNA sequences in this sample. V usage is TRBV6-5 and J usage is TRBJ1-1, with D maybe TRBD1 (6 bases). This CDR3 is 13 amino acids long. Germline CDR1 reads MNHEY; CDR2 reads SVGAGI. V shed 5 bases and J shed 10 bases, with 17 bases lying between them. The CDR3 is CASSKPTDSRAFF. In DNA form, the CDR3 reads TGTGCCAGCAGTAAGCCAACGGACAGTAGAGCTTTCTTT.

Only a few counts were recorded for this clone. This chain uses TRBV6-5 with TRBJ2-5, with D unclear. V was pared by 0 bases and J by 5 bases, with 10 bases between. The CDR3 spans 14 residues. Germline-derived CDR1 and CDR2 are MNHEY and SVGAGI. Here the CDR3 reads CASSYSKLVETQYF. DNA for the CDR3: TGTGCCAGCAGTTACTCGAAGCTAGTGGAGACCCAGTACTTC.

This clone was detected once. The gene calls are TRBV5-1 and TRBJ2-1, with 10 bases lining up with TRBD2. Germline lookup yields CDR1 SGHRS and CDR2 YFSETQ. The CDR3 has 15 residues. V was pared by 3 bases and J by 2 bases, with 2 bases of the junction left unmatched. The CDR3 sequence is CASSSLAGAYNEQFF. In nucleotides, the CDR3 is TGCGCCAGCAGCTCCCTAGCGGGGGCCTACAATGAGCAGTTCTTC.

For this clone: Other DNA sequences from this sample encode an identical CDR3 as well. The chain uses TRBV6-1 and TRBJ1-1, with a weak D call TRBD1 (6 bases). Trimming shortened V by 6 bases and J by 1 base, and 9 bases separated the two germline ends. Germline CDR1 and CDR2: MNHNS and SASEGT. The CDR3 is made up of 13 amino acids. The CDR3 here is CASRVQGNTEAFF. DNA for the CDR3: TGTGCCAGCAGGGTACAGGGGAACACTGAAGCTTTCTTT.